The text below deals with one T cell receptor beta chain. No antigen is known for it. The sample originates from a study of beta chain features in type 1 diabetes. Whole-study findings and limits: More deletions and fewer insertions at VDJ junctions were seen in type 1 diabetes patients. Over-representation of high TCR-expressing cells was a possible consequence of cDNA sequencing.

The study reverse transcribed the entire isolated RNA, so it sequenced expressed TCRB transcripts. Read counts averaged approximately 3.5 million for samples of naive, central memory and regulatory T cells. Using immunoSEQ multiplex PCR, the repertoire was profiled, and TCRdb retains in-frame clones only, with some absent. The table has under 950,000 clones, roughly 15% seen once. CD4+ naive, central memory, regulatory and stem cell-like memory subsets were isolated by sorting on CD45RO/CCR7/CD25/CD127/CD95/CD27. The V end lost 6 bases, the J end lost 1 base, and 26 bases lay between the germline ends. The CDR3 has 19 residues. Germline CDR1 LNHDA, CDR2 SQIVND (reference sequence).

V gene TRBV19 combines with J gene TRBJ2-3, with D tentatively TRBD1 (5 bases). This TCR came from a woman younger than 35 in good health. The specimen sequenced was naive CD4+ T cells from blood. CDR3 in DNA: TGTGCCAGTAGCCTAGGACCAGGGTTACGACAAGGGGGCACAGATACGCAGTATTTT. Protein sequence: CASSLGPGLRQGGTDTQYF.